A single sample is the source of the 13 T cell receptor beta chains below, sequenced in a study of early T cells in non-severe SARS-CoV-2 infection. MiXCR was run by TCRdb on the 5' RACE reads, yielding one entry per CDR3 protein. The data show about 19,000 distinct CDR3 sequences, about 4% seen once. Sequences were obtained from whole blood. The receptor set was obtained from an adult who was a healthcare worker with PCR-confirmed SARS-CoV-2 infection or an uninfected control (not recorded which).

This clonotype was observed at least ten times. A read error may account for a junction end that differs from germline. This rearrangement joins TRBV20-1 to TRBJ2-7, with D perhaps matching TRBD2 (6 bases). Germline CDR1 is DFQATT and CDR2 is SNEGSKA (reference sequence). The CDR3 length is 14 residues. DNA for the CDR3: TGCAGTGCCAGAGGGCTTGTCAGGGACTCCGAACAGTACTTC. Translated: CSARGLVRDSEQYF.

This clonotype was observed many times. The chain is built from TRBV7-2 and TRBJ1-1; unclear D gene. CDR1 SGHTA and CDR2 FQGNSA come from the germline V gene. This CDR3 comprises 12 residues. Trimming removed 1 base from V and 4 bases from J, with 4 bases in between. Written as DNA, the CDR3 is TGTGCCAGCAGCTTAGGTCTCACTGAAGCTTTCTTT. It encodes CASSLGLTEAFF.

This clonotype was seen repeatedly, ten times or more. The CDR3 nucleotides read TGCACCAGCAGCCAAGATTTGGATGAGCAGTTCTTC. As protein: CTSSQDLDEQFF. The chain joins TRBV1 to TRBJ2-1. TRBV1 is annotated as a pseudogene. CDR3 length: 12 residues.

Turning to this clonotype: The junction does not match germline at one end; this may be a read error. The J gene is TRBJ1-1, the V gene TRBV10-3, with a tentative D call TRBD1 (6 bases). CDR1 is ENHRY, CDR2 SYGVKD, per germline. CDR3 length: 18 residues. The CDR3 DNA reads TGTGCCATCTGTGAGTCGAGGAGGGGGGAGGGAAGGAACACTGAAGCTTTCTTT. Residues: CAICESRRGEGRNTEAFF.

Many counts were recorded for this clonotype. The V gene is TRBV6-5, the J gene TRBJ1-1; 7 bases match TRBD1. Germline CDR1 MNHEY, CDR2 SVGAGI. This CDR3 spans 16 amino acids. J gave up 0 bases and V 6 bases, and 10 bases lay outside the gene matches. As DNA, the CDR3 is TGTGCCAGCAGGACCACAGGGGTGATTATGAACACTGAAGCTTTCTTT. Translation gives CASRTTGVIMNTEAFF.

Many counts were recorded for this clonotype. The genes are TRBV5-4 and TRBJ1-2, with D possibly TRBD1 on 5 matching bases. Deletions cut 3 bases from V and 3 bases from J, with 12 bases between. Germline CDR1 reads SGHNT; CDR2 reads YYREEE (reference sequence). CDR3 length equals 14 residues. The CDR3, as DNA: TGTGCCAGCAGCTCACCCGGGACGCACTATGGCTACACCTTC. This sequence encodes CASSSPGTHYGYTF.

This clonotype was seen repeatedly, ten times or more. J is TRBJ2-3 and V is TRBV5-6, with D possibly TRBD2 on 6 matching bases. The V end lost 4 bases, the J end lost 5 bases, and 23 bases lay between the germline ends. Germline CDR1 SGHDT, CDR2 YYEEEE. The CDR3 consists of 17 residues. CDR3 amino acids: CASSEQWRVPGGDTQYF. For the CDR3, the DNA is TGTGCCAGCAGCGAACAGTGGAGGGTTCCTGGGGGAGATACGCAGTATTTT.

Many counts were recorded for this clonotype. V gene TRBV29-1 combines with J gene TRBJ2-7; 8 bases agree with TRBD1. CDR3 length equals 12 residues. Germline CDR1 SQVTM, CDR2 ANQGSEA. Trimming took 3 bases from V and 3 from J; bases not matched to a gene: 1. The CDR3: CSVDGQGYEQYF. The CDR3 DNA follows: TGCAGCGTTGATGGACAGGGCTACGAGCAGTACTTC.

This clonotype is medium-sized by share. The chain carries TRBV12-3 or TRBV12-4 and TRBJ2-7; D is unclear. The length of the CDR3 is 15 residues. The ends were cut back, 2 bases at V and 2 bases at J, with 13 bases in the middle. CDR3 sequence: CASSLTAGRTYEQYF. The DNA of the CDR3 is TGTGCCAGCAGTTTAACGGCAGGACGAACCTACGAGCAGTACTTC.

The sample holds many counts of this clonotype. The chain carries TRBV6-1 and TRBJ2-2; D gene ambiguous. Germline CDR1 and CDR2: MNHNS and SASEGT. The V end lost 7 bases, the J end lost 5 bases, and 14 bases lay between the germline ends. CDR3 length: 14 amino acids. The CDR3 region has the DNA TGTGCCAGCAAGAGGACGCTTCAAACCGGGGAGCTGTTTTTT. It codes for CASKRTLQTGELFF.

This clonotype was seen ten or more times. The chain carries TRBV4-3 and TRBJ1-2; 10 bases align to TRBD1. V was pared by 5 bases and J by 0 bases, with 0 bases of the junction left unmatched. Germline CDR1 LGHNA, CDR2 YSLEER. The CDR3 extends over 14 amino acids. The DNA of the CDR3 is TGCGCCAGCAGCGGGACAGGGGCTAACTATGGCTACACCTTC. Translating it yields CASSGTGANYGYTF.

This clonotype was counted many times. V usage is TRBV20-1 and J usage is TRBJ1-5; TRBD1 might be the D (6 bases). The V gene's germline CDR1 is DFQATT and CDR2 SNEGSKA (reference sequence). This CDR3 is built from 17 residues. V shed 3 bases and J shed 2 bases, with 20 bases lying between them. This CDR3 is CSASNTAGGGGNQPQHF. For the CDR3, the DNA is TGCAGTGCTAGCAACACCGCCGGAGGGGGTGGCAATCAGCCCCAGCATTTT.

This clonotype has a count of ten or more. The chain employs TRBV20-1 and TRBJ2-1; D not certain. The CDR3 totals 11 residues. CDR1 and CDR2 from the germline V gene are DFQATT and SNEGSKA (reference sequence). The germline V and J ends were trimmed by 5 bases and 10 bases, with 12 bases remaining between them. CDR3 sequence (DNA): TGCAGTGCTCTCCAGAACCGAGAGCAGTTCTTC. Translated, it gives CSALQNREQFF.